Listed below are T cell receptor beta chains from one sample, sequenced in a study of graft-versus-host responses after intestinal transplantation. Some clones are missing from TCRdb's copy, which holds only in-frame ones; the method was immunoSEQ multiplex PCR. The sample yields over 65,000 clones, approximately 90% seen once. Antigen specificity for these receptors is unknown. The sample in question was unstimulated CD8+ T cells sorted from spleen or lymph node cells, obtained before transplant. Receptor source: a human donor who was the organ donor for an intestinal transplant. Both conserved end residues are part of each CDR3. D genes are given only for firm matches. Not all rows give a size; the values are once, few, many and, for expanded clones, a class.

d_call j_call clone_size v_call cdr3_aa cdr3_nt
- TRBJ1-2 - TRBV6-1 CASSTGDYGYTF TGTGCCAGCAGTACGGGGGACTATGGCTACACCTTC
- TRBJ2-1 - TRBV6-5 CASSYRGGEQFF TGTGCCAGCAGTTACAGGGGTGGGGAGCAGTTCTTC
TRBD1 TRBJ2-7 - TRBV27 CASRSGTGRFEQYF TGTGCCAGCAGGTCCGGGACAGGGAGATTCGAGCAGTACTTC
- TRBJ2-3 - TRBV28 CASSLAESTDTQYF TGTGCCAGCAGTTTAGCGGAGAGCACAGATACGCAGTATTTT
TRBD2 TRBJ2-4 few TRBV11-2 CASSLDGWGGAKNIQYF TGTGCCAGCAGCTTAGATGGATGGGGGGGAGCCAAAAACATTCAGTACTTC
- TRBJ2-5 - TRBV6-6 CASSLGGHQETQYF TGTGCCAGCAGTTTGGGCGGCCACCAAGAGACCCAGTACTTC
- TRBJ2-5 - TRBV6-5 CASSKTGRETQYF TGTGCCAGCAGCAAGACAGGGAGGGAGACCCAGTACTTC
TRBD2 TRBJ2-5 - TRBV15 CATSWDRGVETQYF TGTGCCACCAGTTGGGACCGGGGGGTAGAGACCCAGTACTTC
TRBD1 TRBJ2-1 - TRBV6-6 CASSYVGTGDEQFF TGTGCCAGCAGTTACGTCGGGACAGGGGATGAGCAGTTCTTC
TRBD1 TRBJ2-7 - TRBV27 CASSLGDSYEQYF TGTGCCAGCAGTTTAGGGGACAGCTACGAGCAGTACTTC
TRBD1 TRBJ1-3 - TRBV6-5 CASSRGRIYGNTIYF TGTGCCAGCAGCAGGGGGCGGATTTATGGAAACACCATATATTTT
- TRBJ2-7 - TRBV5-6 CASSMITPSYEQYF TGTGCCAGCAGTATGATCACCCCGTCCTACGAGCAGTACTTC
TRBD1 TRBJ1-2 - TRBV29-1 CSVDSGPGQGYYGYTF TGCAGCGTTGACTCCGGACCGGGACAGGGGTACTATGGCTACACCTTC
TRBD2 TRBJ2-7 once TRBV27 CASSLLAGGHSPYEQYF TGTGCCAGCAGTTTACTAGCGGGGGGGCACTCCCCCTACGAGCAGTACTTC
TRBD2 TRBJ2-7 - TRBV6-1 CASSQLAGITYEQYF TGTGCCAGCAGTCAACTAGCGGGGATAACCTACGAGCAGTACTTC
- TRBJ2-7 - TRBV2 CASIADYEQYF TGTGCCAGCATAGCGGACTACGAGCAGTACTTC
TRBD2 TRBJ2-1 - TRBV5-4 CASSFAGGPVYEQFF TGTGCCAGCAGCTTTGCGGGGGGGCCTGTCTATGAGCAGTTCTTC
- TRBJ2-5 once TRBV9 CASSVGRETQYF TGTGCCAGCAGCGTAGGTCGAGAGACCCAGTACTTC
- TRBJ1-6 - TRBV5-6 CASSSIPGSYSPLHF TGTGCCAGCAGCAGTATACCTGGGTCGTATTCACCCCTCCACTTT
- TRBJ1-6 - TRBV4-1 CASSQEVPGAFNSPLHF TGCGCCAGCAGCCAAGAGGTTCCAGGGGCTTTCAATTCACCCCTCCACTTT
- TRBJ2-5 - TRBV6-5 CASSYVAGMSQETQYF TGTGCCAGCAGTTACGTCGCAGGGATGTCCCAAGAGACCCAGTACTTC
TRBD2 TRBJ2-1 - TRBV27 CASSPVAGDYNEQFF TGTGCCAGCAGTCCCGTAGCGGGGGACTACAATGAGCAGTTCTTC
TRBD2 TRBJ2-3 once TRBV4-1 CASSQEAGASDTQYF TGCGCCAGCAGCCAGGAGGCGGGAGCATCCGATACGCAGTATTTT
TRBD2 TRBJ2-3 - TRBV7-7 CASSQAGESTDTQYF TGTGCCAGCAGCCAAGCGGGGGAATCCACAGATACGCAGTATTTT
- TRBJ1-1 - TRBV19 CASSIEFQVNTEAFF TGTGCCAGTAGTATAGAGTTCCAAGTCAACACTGAAGCTTTCTTT
TRBD1 TRBJ1-2 - TRBV2 CASSEYPDRGIYGYTF TGTGCCAGCAGTGAATATCCCGACAGGGGAATCTATGGCTACACCTTC
TRBD1 TRBJ1-1 - TRBV6-5 CASSQPAPGQPEAFF TGTGCCAGCAGTCAACCCGCCCCGGGACAGCCGGAAGCTTTCTTT
TRBD1 TRBJ2-7 - TRBV6-5 CASRPTGGLSEQYF TGTGCCAGCAGACCGACAGGGGGCCTGTCCGAGCAGTACTTC
- TRBJ1-1 - TRBV6-5 CASRSSVEAFF TGTGCCAGCAGATCGTCCGTTGAAGCTTTCTTT
- TRBJ1-1 once TRBV6-9 CASTRPRGRNTEAFF TGTGCCAGCACTAGACCCCGAGGGCGGAACACTGAAGCTTTCTTT
TRBD1 TRBJ2-7 - TRBV11-2 CASSPPGQGTYEQYF TGTGCCAGCAGCCCCCCGGGACAGGGAACCTACGAGCAGTACTTC
- TRBJ1-4 - TRBV7-9 CASSLAYRTNEKLFF TGTGCCAGCAGCTTAGCCTACAGGACAAATGAAAAACTGTTTTTT
- TRBJ2-7 - TRBV29-1 CSVEPSSYEQYF TGCAGCGTTGAACCTTCTTCCTACGAGCAGTACTTC
- TRBJ1-5 - TRBV19 CASSPIPTGGQPQHF TGTGCCAGTAGTCCAATACCGACAGGAGGCCAGCCCCAGCATTTT
- TRBJ1-1 - TRBV29-1 CSVLGAEYLNTEAFF TGCAGCGTTTTAGGGGCAGAATACCTGAACACTGAAGCTTTCTTT
- TRBJ1-3 few TRBV19 CASSIGNTIYF TGTGCCAGTAGTATTGGAAACACCATATATTTT
- TRBJ2-2 - TRBV5-6 CASSLTRAGELFF TGTGCCAGCAGCTTGACTAGAGCCGGGGAGCTGTTTTTT
- TRBJ2-1 once TRBV10-1 CASSAGFEQFF TGCGCCAGCAGTGCGGGGTTTGAGCAGTTCTTC
TRBD2 TRBJ2-7 - TRBV14 CASSPWTSPNEQYF TGTGCCAGCAGCCCTTGGACTAGCCCCAACGAGCAGTACTTC
- TRBJ2-2 once TRBV4-1 CASSQGSNTGELFF TGCGCCAGCAGCCAAGGGAGTAACACCGGGGAGCTGTTTTTT
- TRBJ1-2 - TRBV11-3 CASSQSGYYGYTF TGTGCCAGCAGCCAGTCGGGGTACTATGGCTACACCTTC
TRBD2 TRBJ2-7 - TRBV5-6 CASTHGTSGSYEQYF TGTGCCAGCACCCACGGGACTAGCGGCTCCTACGAGCAGTACTTC
- TRBJ1-1 once TRBV20-1 CSASANTEAFF TGCAGTGCTAGTGCGAACACTGAAGCTTTCTTT
- TRBJ1-5 - TRBV4-2 CASSQDWGMEGQPQHF TGTGCCAGCAGCCAAGATTGGGGAATGGAGGGTCAGCCCCAGCATTTT
TRBD2 TRBJ2-1 - TRBV9 CASSVGGSGANEQFF TGTGCCAGCAGCGTAGGGGGTAGCGGGGCCAATGAGCAGTTCTTC
- TRBJ2-1 - TRBV9 CASSVAVAGPNNEQFF TGTGCCAGCAGCGTCGCCGTGGCGGGACCTAACAATGAGCAGTTCTTC
- TRBJ2-3 - TRBV6-1 CASSALPLDTQYF TGTGCCAGCAGTGCCCTCCCGCTGGATACGCAGTATTTT
- TRBJ2-7 once TRBV10-3 CAISETGNEQYF TGTGCCATCAGTGAAACTGGTAACGAGCAGTACTTC
TRBD1 TRBJ2-4 - TRBV4-1 CASSQRVWQGVQNIQYF TGCGCCAGCAGCCAACGTGTATGGCAGGGGGTCCAAAACATTCAGTACTTC
- TRBJ2-7 - TRBV6-5 CATHSRSTNSYEQYF TGTGCCACACATTCACGGAGTACGAATTCCTACGAGCAGTACTTC
- TRBJ1-4 - TRBV19 CASSIMGAATNEKLFF TGTGCCAGTAGCATAATGGGGGCCGCAACTAATGAAAAACTGTTTTTT